This T cell receptor beta chain was documented in a study of early T cells in non-severe SARS-CoV-2 infection (dated by TCRdb to 2020 to 2023). About the study as a whole: Because TCR sequencing relied on bulk RNA taken from unsorted whole blood, pairing of alpha and beta chains was not possible. Paper-wide results and their limitations: Matching against VDJdb was skewed toward anti-spike CD8 responses, likely underestimated virus-specific expansions, and missed private and CD4 specificities.

Relative to germline, V is 0 bases shorter and J is 4 bases shorter, with 3 bases between their ends. The germline V gene provides CDR1 SGHDN and CDR2 FVKESK. The CDR3 covers 12 residues, taking in both the cysteine and the phenylalanine. Only CDR3 DNA is held: 36 bases, read in frame from base 1. A case-control design nested within a healthcare worker cohort in London, UK, was used, with weekly nasopharyngeal swab PCR tests and blood sampling performed. Healthcare workers were recruited between 23 and 31 March 2020, during the week of the UK lockdown, and were followed weekly for up to about 15 weeks. Libraries were built with 5' RACE. Reads for this sample came from a NextSeq 500. To correct for sequencing error and PCR bias, the TCR library protocol tagged individual cDNA molecules with unique molecular identifiers. Sequencing covered both TCR alpha and beta chains, and within each sample the abundances of alpha and beta sequences were tightly co-correlated. In the source study's methods: Decombinator V4 was used to annotate the V gene, J gene and CDR3 of the TCR sequences. TCRs were defined as expanded if a significant change between any two time points was detected under a Poisson model with p below 0.0001. TCR abundances were normalised to the total number of TCRs sequenced in each sample and reported as counts per million. MAIT TCRs were defined by TRAV1-2 paired with TRAJ12, TRAJ20 or TRAJ33, and iNKT TCRs by TRAV10 paired with TRAJ18. A search of VDJdb, accessed on 1 November 2021, was run for TCRs annotated to CMV, EBV and SARS-CoV-2, with TCRs annotated for multiple antigens excluded. TCRdb took the public reads, trimmed them with fastp at Q25, ran MiXCR for clone calling and kept in-frame beta chains. All rows with the same CDR3 protein become a single entry with the most common DNA and genes. The V and J calls and clone size are TCRdb's, not the authors'. The sample table shows 80,000 to 100,000 distinct CDR3 sequences, and around an eighth are seen once. The ten largest clonotypes hold approximately 7% of the sample.

To note about this clonotype: Its antigen remains undetermined. Base qualities were left out, and no much larger clone turns up one base away.

The specimen was whole blood. The chain couples TRBV14 to TRBJ1-2; too little of a D gene remains to name it. The sequence was obtained from an adult who was a healthcare worker with PCR-confirmed SARS-CoV-2 infection or an uninfected control (not recorded which). For the CDR3, the sequence is CASSQDLYGYTF. DNA sequence: TGTGCCAGCAGCCAAGACCTCTATGGCTACACCTTC.